The TCR beta chain described here comes from a study of read filtering for tumor transcriptome and immune sequencing. The wider study: TCR-mapped reads were about 3.5 to 10.27 million with IR-seq versus about 85 to 1273 with RNA-seq.

From 300 to 400 ng of RNA, a library with molecular barcoded alpha/delta and beta/gamma adaptors was made. TCRdb used MiXCR to reprocess the reads, holding one entry per CDR3 protein. The repertoire holds more than 100,000 distinct CDR3 sequences, with about 12% as singletons. Germline CDR1 reads PRHDT; CDR2 reads FYEKMQ (reference sequence). The CDR3 is 14 amino acids. For this clonotype: This may stem from a read error, because a much larger clone lies one nucleotide away.

This sequence originates from a donor at least 40 years old with multiple myeloma. The chain combines TRBV13 with TRBJ2-7; 9 bases map to TRBD2. The source material was a population of CD138-negative cells sorted from bone marrow. In nucleotides, the CDR3 is TGTCCCAGCAGCTCGACAGCGGGAGGACACGAGCAGTACTTC. Encoded protein: CPSSSTAGGHEQYF.